This TCR beta chain originates from a study of neurological immune-mediated disorders. Per germline, CDR1 SNHLY and CDR2 FYNNEI. Losses at the gene ends were 8 bases for V and 5 bases for J; bases not matched to a gene: 8. The CDR3 spans 13 residues. This clonotype was counted at least ten times. A 10-nucleotide random UMI tagged transcripts in template-switch 5'RACE cDNA synthesis. TCRdb used MiXCR to reprocess the 5' RACE reads, holding one entry per CDR3 protein. The sample consists of under 80,000 distinct CDR3 sequences, less than 15% of them appearing once. This chain uses TRBV2 with TRBJ2-5, with 7 bases fitting TRBD1. Material: PBMCs. The clonotype comes from a woman aged 45 to 65 in good health. The CDR3 DNA is TGTGCCAGCTCTAGGGGGCCTGGGGAGACCCAGTACTTC. Residues: CASSRGPGETQYF. Filled out from reference TRBV2 and TRBJ2-5, the complete variable domain reads EPEVTQTPSHQVTQMGQEVILRCVPISNHLYFYWYRQILGQKVEFLVSFYNNEISEKSEIFDDQFSVERPDGSNFTLKIRSTKLEDSAMYFCASSRGPGETQYFGPGTRLLVL.